These 13 T cell receptor beta chains were all obtained from the same sample, sequenced in a study of vaccination and CD4 T cells after COVID-19. Treatment meaning: roughly 10-day PBMC culture with coronavirus spike peptide pools or control peptides (ViraFEST assay). At the Johns Hopkins FTIC core, DNA taken from cultured CD4+ T cells was sequenced by way of the Oncomine TCR Beta short-read assay. MiXCR was run by TCRdb on the PCR reads, yielding one entry per CDR3 protein. The data show roughly 11,000 distinct CDR3 sequences, around 59% seen once. No antigen has been identified for these receptors. Input material: CD4+ T cells from blood, cultured in vitro. The receptors were sampled from a human donor who had recovered from COVID-19.

The genes are TRBV30 and TRBJ1-2; 8 bases map to TRBD1. V lost 2 bases and J lost 4; bases outside the gene matches: 3. The CDR3 spans 13 residues. From germline, CDR1 is GTSNPN and CDR2 SVGIG (reference sequence). The CDR3 DNA sequence: TGTGCCTGGAGTAGGGACAGGCCCTATGGCTACACCTTC. Protein sequence: CAWSRDRPYGYTF.

This chain links TRBV10-3 with TRBJ1-1; D gene unclear. Germline V lookup: CDR1 ENHRY, CDR2 SYGVKD. The CDR3 totals 13 residues. Trimming cost V 5 bases and J 6 bases, with 13 bases left between them. CDR3 loop: CAISKSTKSEAFF. CDR3 nucleotide sequence: TGTGCCATCAGTAAATCCACGAAGTCTGAAGCTTTCTTT.

V is TRBV5-4 and J is TRBJ1-5; D is unresolved. V lost 2 bases, J lost 3 bases, and 9 bases lay in between. From germline, CDR1 is SGHNT and CDR2 YYREEE (reference sequence). The CDR3 is 14 amino acids. The chain's CDR3 is CASSFGGNNQPQHF. DNA for the CDR3: TGTGCCAGCAGCTTTGGAGGGAACAATCAGCCCCAGCATTTT.

The table lists this clonotype with a few counts. The V and J genes are TRBV7-6 and TRBJ1-1; D is uncertain. Germline assignment: CDR1 SGHVS and CDR2 FNYEAQ. V shed 1 base and J shed 3 bases, with 12 bases lying between them. CDR3 length: 15 amino acids. Written as DNA, the CDR3 is TGTGCCAGCAGCTTAGAGACCGACGGGTACACTGAAGCTTTCTTT. It codes for CASSLETDGYTEAFF. Together with reference TRBV7-6 and TRBJ1-1, the CDR3 gives the full variable domain: GAGVSQSPRYKVTKRGQDVALRCDPISGHVSLYWYRQALGQGPEFLTYFNYEAQQDKSGLPNDRFSAERPEGSISTLTIQRTEQRDSAMYRCASSLETDGYTEAFFGQGTRLTVV.

This clonotype has more than one count but fewer than ten. V is TRBV11-2 and J is TRBJ2-7, with unresolved D. The CDR3 is 14 amino acids. The germline CDR1 and CDR2 sequences are SGHAT and FQNNGV. V shed 4 bases and J shed 2 bases, with 12 bases lying between them. The CDR3 here is CASSSLRFPYEQYF. Written as DNA, the CDR3 is TGTGCCAGCAGCTCTCTTCGCTTTCCCTACGAGCAGTACTTC.

This CDR3 is CASSDSRETDTQYF. The CDR3 DNA is TGTGCCAGCAGTGACTCGCGGGAGACAGATACGCAGTATTTT. The rearrangement uses TRBV6-4 and TRBJ2-3; 7 bases align to TRBD2. The CDR3 contains 14 residues. Germline CDR1 and CDR2: MRHNA and SNTAGT. V lost 0 bases to trimming and J lost 3 bases; unmatched junction nucleotides: 0.

J is TRBJ2-2 and V is TRBV10-1; D is ambiguous. Per germline, CDR1 WNHNN and CDR2 SYGVQD (reference sequence). The CDR3 covers 13 residues. V shed 0 bases and J shed 5 bases, with 4 bases lying between them. The CDR3: CASSESGTGELFF. The CDR3, as DNA: TGCGCCAGCAGTGAGTCAGGGACCGGGGAGCTGTTTTTT.

V is TRBV20-1 and J is TRBJ1-5, with 10 positions matching TRBD1. Germline trimming cut 5 bases from V and 7 bases from J; bases unmatched to any gene: 5. From germline, CDR1 is DFQATT and CDR2 SNEGSKA (reference sequence). The CDR3 covers 13 residues. CDR3 DNA sequence: TGCAGTGCTTTTGGACAGGGGGGCCAGCCCCAGCATTTT. Its protein is CSAFGQGGQPQHF.

This clonotype was counted between two and nine times. V is TRBV19 and J is TRBJ1-5, with TRBD1 matching 8 bases. V shed 1 base and J 8 bases; nucleotides not matched to a gene: 10. CDR3 length: 16 residues. The V gene's germline CDR1 is LNHDA and CDR2 SQIVND (reference sequence). CDR3: CASSIAGQAGLEPQHF. DNA for the CDR3: TGTGCCAGTAGTATAGCGGGACAGGCGGGCCTTGAGCCCCAGCATTTT.

The chain couples TRBV20-1 to TRBJ2-1; D is possibly TRBD2 (6 bases). The germline V gene has CDR1 DFQATT and CDR2 SNEGSKA (reference sequence). CDR3 length: 15 residues. The V gene lost 0 bases and the J gene lost 6 bases, with 15 bases spanning the gap. The DNA of the CDR3 is TGCAGTGCTAGAGATCTAACCGGGACTCTCAATGAGCAGTTCTTC. Translating gives CSARDLTGTLNEQFF.

This chain uses TRBV20-1 with TRBJ2-5; D unresolved. The germline V gene encodes CDR1 DFQATT and CDR2 SNEGSKA (reference sequence). The V gene lost 3 bases and the J gene lost 5 bases, with 13 bases spanning the gap. This CDR3 has 13 residues. The CDR3 region is CSASKGAGETQYF. In DNA, the CDR3 is TGCAGTGCTAGCAAAGGAGCCGGGGAGACCCAGTACTTC.

The chain combines TRBV20-1 with TRBJ2-3; D not resolved. This CDR3 is built from 13 residues. Trimming pared 2 bases from V and 0 bases from J, leaving 6 bases between. Germline assignment: CDR1 DFQATT and CDR2 SNEGSKA (reference sequence). CDR3 DNA sequence: TGCAGTGCTAGATATCTTAGCACAGATACGCAGTATTTT. Protein sequence: CSARYLSTDTQYF.

The sample holds a few counts of this clonotype. The rearrangement links TRBV7-8 to TRBJ2-1, with a possible D match to TRBD2 (6 bases). Germline lookup yields CDR1 SGHVS and CDR2 FQNEAQ. The CDR3 consists of 16 residues. V was trimmed by 5 bases and J by 2 bases, leaving 16 bases between them. In DNA, the CDR3 is TGTGCCAGCAGCCCCCTTGTCGGGAGAACCTACAATGAGCAGTTCTTC. Its translation is CASSPLVGRTYNEQFF.